The T cell receptor beta chain under discussion was sequenced for a study of beta chain features in type 1 diabetes. Expressed TCRB transcripts were sequenced because the entire RNA isolate underwent reverse transcription. The method was immunoSEQ multiplex PCR; TCRdb's version includes in-frame clones alone and lacks a portion of them. The sample has some 360,000 clones; 15% to 20% are singletons. Only a few counts were recorded for this clone. Germline V gene data show CDR1 as SGHRS and CDR2 as YFSETQ. With V trimmed by 1 base and J by 1 base, 0 bases remained unmatched. The CDR3 spans 14 residues. This receptor was identified in a young woman in good health. The material sequenced was naive CD4+ T cells from blood. This chain uses TRBV5-1 with TRBJ2-3; TRBD2 matches at 7 bases. The CDR3 region is CASSLREGTDTQYF. The CDR3 DNA follows: TGCGCCAGCAGCTTGCGGGAGGGCACAGATACGCAGTATTTT.